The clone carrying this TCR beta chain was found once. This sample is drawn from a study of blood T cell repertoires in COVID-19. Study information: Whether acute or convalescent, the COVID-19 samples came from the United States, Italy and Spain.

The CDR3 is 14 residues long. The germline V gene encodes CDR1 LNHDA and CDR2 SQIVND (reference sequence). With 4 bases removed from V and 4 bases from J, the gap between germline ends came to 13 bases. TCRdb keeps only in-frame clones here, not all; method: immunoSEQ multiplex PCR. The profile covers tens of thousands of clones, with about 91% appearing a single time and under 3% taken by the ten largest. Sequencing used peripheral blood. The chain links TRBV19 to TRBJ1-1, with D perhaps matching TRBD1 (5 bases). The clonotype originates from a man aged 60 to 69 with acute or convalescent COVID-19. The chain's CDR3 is CASSTRTGGTEAFF. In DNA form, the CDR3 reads TGTGCCAGTAGTACCCGGACCGGGGGCACTGAAGCTTTCTTT.